This T cell receptor (beta chain) is drawn from a study of blood T cell repertoires in COVID-19. Study as a whole: The origin of the acute and convalescent COVID-19 samples was the United States, Italy and Spain. Sources were T cells, B-cell-depleted T cells, or PBMCs; the material itself was cDNA or gDNA.

V lost 5 bases to trimming and J lost 7 bases; unmatched junction nucleotides: 18. The CDR3 is 17 residues long. The germline gives CDR1 SGHTA, CDR2 FQGNSA. Original handling: Reference gene primer amplification gave estimated nucleated cell counts. Repertoires were generated with immunoSEQ multiplex PCR, while TCRdb's copy carries only in-frame clones and drops some. That table supplies the V and J calls and clone size; D and trimming were determined from the DNA. The data contain 75,000 to 85,000 clones, roughly 90% of them singletons. The sequence came from a human donor in a cohort sampled during active COVID-19. Sequenced sample: peripheral blood. V usage is TRBV7-2 and J usage is TRBJ1-2; 8 bases agree with TRBD1. CDR3: CASSNRADRDRMGGYTF. The CDR3 DNA follows: TGTGCCAGCAGCAACCGGGCGGACAGGGACCGAATGGGTGGCTACACCTTC.